Sequencing of this TCR beta chain was carried out in a study of blood T cell repertoires in COVID-19 (dated by TCRdb to the early 2020s). Regarding the study in general: Collaborator samples came from the United States, Italy and Spain and covered acute and convalescent phases of COVID-19. The material from the prospective study consisted of cDNA or gDNA derived from T cells, B-cell-depleted T cells, or PBMCs. The dataset comprised deeply sampled blood TCRbeta repertoires from subjects exposed to, actively infected with, or recovered from COVID-19. A freely available public database, intended as a resource for researchers studying the immune response to SARS-CoV-2, is where the repertoires were released. The samples were drawn from two sources: the first 160 participants of the ongoing ImmuneRACE study, and 1,000 to 1,500 subjects contributed by 6 global collaborators. Nearly every sample came with metadata listing a de-identified subject ID, COVID-19 status, age in years and sex. Where HLA class I and class II types were available, the types were taken from metadata supplied by the sample provider, not from assay-based typing. What the research found in general, with its limitations: The amount of clinical and demographic metadata varied by source and participant and was provided uncurated.

Participants in the prospective study were enrolled through a virtual design, were aged about 18 to 89 years, and lived in roughly 26 United States geographic areas. In the prospective study, participants were assigned to cohorts based on the clinical history participants reported in a screening survey and a study questionnaire. Recovered participants in ImmuneRACE Cohort 3 were defined as having two consecutive negative NP/OP PCR tests, clearance from a healthcare professional, or resolution of symptoms. In the prospective study, whole blood, serum and a nasopharyngeal or oropharyngeal swab were collected from each participant by mobile phlebotomists. Additional blood draws and questionnaires over an approximately 2-month period could optionally be provided by prospective study participants. Blood samples from the prospective study were shipped frozen or at room temperature prior to DNA extraction.

V is pruned by 5 bases and J by 2 bases, leaving 4 bases of the junction without a gene match. Per the germline V gene (reference sequence), PRHDT is the CDR1 and FYEKMQ is the CDR2. Inclusive of the bounding cysteine and phenylalanine, the CDR3 is 14 residues long. Here the CDR3 DNA is all that survives: 42 bases in frame from base 1. Regarding this clone: Its antigen is currently not known. The record has no base qualities; no much larger clone is one base away.

TCRbeta CDR3 regions were amplified from genomic DNA using the immunoSEQ Assay, a bias-controlled multiplex PCR. In the original analysis: Within the assay, amplification of reference gene primers was used to estimate how many nucleated cells each sample contained. Sequence reads were collapsed and filtered to measure the absolute abundance of every unique TCRbeta CDR3 rearrangement. Productive Simpson clonality was computed per sample as the square root of Simpson's diversity index over productive rearrangements. TCRdb re-hosts the immuneACCESS table, in-frame sequences only. Its copies lack some clones; in the studies checked, an unresolved V gene accounts for under half of them, and the cause for the rest is not known. That table supplies the V and J calls and clone size; D and trimming were determined from the DNA. The sample table records around 200,000 clones; approximately 90% of these occur just once. The top ten hold approximately 1.1% of the sample.

The sequence was collected from a man aged 25-45 years who had recovered from COVID-19. Recombination connected TRBV13 to TRBJ2-3, with TRBD2 identical over 7 junction bases. Sequencing was done on a sample of PBMCs or T cells enriched from blood (not recorded which). The DNA reads TGTGCCAGCAGCCGGACTAGGGACACAGATACGCAGTATTTT. Translation gives CASSRTRDTDTQYF.